These 20 T cell receptor beta chains came from one sample sequenced in a study of CD8+ T cells in alopecia areata. RNA, once extracted, was reverse transcribed into cDNA for use as the sequencing template. Assay: immunoSEQ multiplex PCR; the TCRdb copy retains only in-frame clones and omits some. The sample has 150,000 to 200,000 clones; roughly 60% are singletons. The treatment was: oral pan-JAK inhibitor, 5-10 mg twice daily. The input for sequencing was CD4+ T cells sorted from blood, taken at roughly week 55, from a patient treated with tofacitinib. Receptors originate from a human donor with alopecia areata.

The rearrangement joins TRBV25-1 to TRBJ2-6, with a tentative D call TRBD1 (5 bases). Germline loops: CDR1 MGHDK, CDR2 SYGVNS. The CDR3 loop spans 18 amino acids. Trimming removed 1 base from V and 0 bases from J, with 13 bases in between. CDR3 loop: CASSEWVGDFSGANVLTF. The CDR3 DNA reads as TGTGCCAGCAGTGAATGGGTAGGGGATTTCTCTGGGGCCAACGTCCTGACTTTC.

Notes on this clone: A junction boundary mismatches the germline segment, possibly from a read error. Other nucleotide sequences from this sample produce the same CDR3. V and J are TRBV6-6 and TRBJ1-1; D not resolved. The CDR3 length is 11 residues. CDR1 and CDR2 (germline): MNHNY, SVGAGI (reference sequence). The CDR3 coding sequence is TGTGCCAGCTGCGAGAACACTGAGGCTTTCTTT. It is translated as CASCENTEAFF.

The chain has TRBV9 and TRBJ1-2; 7 bases line up with TRBD1. Germline CDR1 and CDR2: SGDLS and YYNGEE. The V gene end was trimmed by 7 bases and the J gene end by 3 bases; junction bases not matched to a gene: 9. The CDR3 has 14 amino acids. CDR3 bases: TGTGCCAGCCGGAGAGGAGGACAGGACTATGGCTACACCTTC. It translates to CASRRGGQDYGYTF.

V is TRBV29-1 and J is TRBJ2-1, with a possible D match to TRBD2 (5 bases). CDR1 and CDR2 (germline): SQVTM, ANQGSEA. V was shortened by 1 base and J by 7 bases, with 11 bases between the two germline ends. The CDR3 has 13 residues. In nucleotides, the CDR3 is TGCAGCGTTGAAGCACTTCGACTAAATGAGCAGTTCTTC. It encodes CSVEALRLNEQFF.

This chain uses TRBV29-1 with TRBJ1-2; D uncertain. Germline CDR1 is SQVTM and CDR2 is ANQGSEA. The CDR3 sequence is 14 residues long. The V end was cut by 4 bases, the J end by 4 bases, with 16 bases between. The DNA of the CDR3 is TGCAGCGTTGGGTCCAGCGCTGCTGCCTATGGCTACACCTTC. It is translated as CSVGSSAAAYGYTF.

The gene calls are TRBV9 and TRBJ2-3; tentative D call: TRBD1 (6 bases). Trimming pared 0 bases from V and 3 bases from J, leaving 11 bases between. Germline V CDR1 and CDR2: SGDLS, YYNGEE. The CDR3 is made up of 15 amino acids. This CDR3 reads CASSVEGVGTDTQYF. The CDR3 nucleotides are TGTGCCAGCAGCGTAGAGGGGGTCGGGACAGATACGCAGTATTTT.

The DNA for the CDR3 is TGTGCCAGCAGTCGGGCGTCTGGGGCCAACGTCCTGACTTTC. Translated: CASSRASGANVLTF. The chain links TRBV7-8 to TRBJ2-6; D call uncertain. Germline V gives CDR1 SGHVS, CDR2 FQNEAQ. The CDR3 has 14 residues. The V end lost 6 bases, the J end lost 1 base, and 7 bases lay between the germline ends. The complete variable domain, with remaining parts taken from reference TRBV7-8 and TRBJ2-6, reads GAGVSQSPRYKVAKRGQDVALRCDPISGHVSLFWYQQALGQGPEFLTYFQNEAQLDKSGLPSDRFFAERPEGSVSTLKIQRTQQEDSAVYLCASSRASGANVLTFGAGSRLTVL.

The chain recombines TRBV6-1 with TRBJ1-1, with unresolved D. Deletions cut 7 bases from V and 4 bases from J, with 7 bases between. The CDR3 sequence is 11 residues long. From germline, CDR1 is MNHNS and CDR2 SASEGT. DNA for the CDR3: TGTGCCAGCATGGGGAGCACTGAAGCTTTCTTT. It yields the protein CASMGSTEAFF.

The gene calls are TRBV5-1 and TRBJ1-1; D uncertain. V lost 0 bases to trimming and J lost 0 bases, with 6 bases between them. In germline, CDR1 is SGHRS, CDR2 YFSETQ. The CDR3 has 14 residues. The CDR3 here is CASSLEVLNTEAFF. As DNA, the CDR3 is TGCGCCAGCAGCTTGGAGGTTTTGAACACTGAAGCTTTCTTT.

This clone appeared a single time. The rearrangement links TRBV5-1 to TRBJ2-5, with unresolved D. This CDR3 is 13 amino acids long. The germline V gene has CDR1 SGHRS and CDR2 YFSETQ. Trimming shortened V by 5 bases and J by 2 bases, and 10 bases separated the two germline ends. CDR3 nucleotide sequence: TGCGCCAGCAGTCCCGGGTTACAAGAGACCCAGTACTTC. Translation: CASSPGLQETQYF.

This clone occurred once. V is TRBV7-9 and J is TRBJ2-2; 9 bases match TRBD1. V shed 5 bases, J shed 2 bases, and the junction held 9 bases outside the gene matches. The V gene's germline CDR1 is SEHNR and CDR2 FQNEAQ (reference sequence). CDR3 length: 17 amino acids. The CDR3, as DNA: TGTGCCAGCAGCCAAAAACCGGGACAGGGTAACACCGGGGAGCTGTTTTTT. Translating it yields CASSQKPGQGNTGELFF.

The rearrangement joins TRBV29-1 to TRBJ1-1; D ambiguous. The CDR3 runs to 14 residues. Trimming stripped 1 base from V and 1 base from J, with 10 bases between. Germline CDR1 is SQVTM and CDR2 is ANQGSEA. The CDR3 DNA is TGCAGCGTTGAAGTTCCGGGCCCGAACACTGAAGCTTTCTTT. Translation gives CSVEVPGPNTEAFF.

This chain connects TRBV29-1 to TRBJ2-1; D gene unclear. Germline CDR1 is SQVTM and CDR2 is ANQGSEA. V lost 4 bases and J lost 9, with 10 bases in between. The CDR3 is made up of 11 amino acids. CDR3 coding DNA: TGCAGCGTTGTTGGGTTAAGTGAGCAGTTCTTC. Translated: CSVVGLSEQFF.

This clone was observed a handful of times. The chain couples TRBV29-1 to TRBJ2-1; TRBD2 aligns across 8 bases. Germline CDR1 SQVTM, CDR2 ANQGSEA. CDR3 length: 14 residues. The J segment lost 0 bases and the V segment lost 6 bases, leaving 4 bases of the junction unmatched. The CDR3 DNA follows: TGCAGCGTCTTAGCGGGGAGCTCCTACAATGAGCAGTTCTTC. This sequence encodes CSVLAGSSYNEQFF.

As for this clone: The same CDR3 can be traced to other DNA sequences in this sample. The chain has TRBV29-1 and TRBJ1-1; 8 bases are a match to TRBD1. V gave up 6 bases and J gave up 5 bases; unmatched junction bases: 5. Germline loops: CDR1 SQVTM, CDR2 ANQGSEA. This CDR3 comprises 12 residues. The CDR3 DNA reads as TGCAGCGTACAACACAGGGGGACTGAAGCTTTCTTT. Translation: CSVQHRGTEAFF. The complete variable domain, with remaining parts taken from reference TRBV29-1 and TRBJ1-1, reads SAVISQKPSRDICQRGTSLTIQCQVDSQVTMMFWYRQQPGQSLTLIATANQGSEATYESGFVIDKFPISRPNLTFSTLTVSNMSPEDSSIYLCSVQHRGTEAFFGQGTRLTVV.

This clone has only a few counts. This rearrangement joins TRBV19 to TRBJ1-2; 8 nucleotides align to TRBD1. CDR3 length: 14 amino acids. The germline V gene has CDR1 LNHDA and CDR2 SQIVND (reference sequence). Trimming removed 4 bases from V and 5 bases from J; junction bases left unmatched: 6. CDR3 DNA: TGTGCCAGTAGTAGCGGACAGGGTCCTTATGGCTACACCTTC. It codes for CASSSGQGPYGYTF.

This clone was seen a handful of times. The gene calls are TRBV10-3 and TRBJ2-5, with 7 bases lining up with TRBD1. CDR3 length: 17 residues. The trim removed 0 bases at V and 2 bases at J, leaving 9 bases unmatched. CDR1 is ENHRY, CDR2 SYGVKD, per germline. The DNA of the CDR3 is TGTGCCATCAGTGAGTCGACCTGGGGACAGCCACAAGAGACCCAGTACTTC. Amino acid sequence: CAISESTWGQPQETQYF.

This chain uses TRBV28 with TRBJ2-3, with D perhaps given as TRBD1 or TRBD2 (6 bases each). V was pared by 5 bases and J by 2 bases, with 11 bases between. CDR3 size: 14 residues. Looked up from germline, CDR1 is MDHEN and CDR2 is SYDVKM. The CDR3 sequence is CASSLRGATDTQYF. CDR3 sequence (DNA): TGTGCCAGCAGTCTTAGGGGGGCCACAGATACGCAGTATTTT.

This CDR3 reads CAWTAGGQRNEQFF. The DNA of the CDR3 is TGTGCCTGGACAGCGGGGGGGCAAAGAAATGAGCAGTTCTTC. This chain joins TRBV30 and TRBJ2-1, with 10 bases identical to TRBD2. CDR1 GTSNPN and CDR2 SVGIG come from the germline V gene (reference sequence). CDR3 length equals 14 residues. J was trimmed by 7 bases and V by 4 bases; bases with no gene match: 7.

This chain connects TRBV15 to TRBJ2-5; weak D call: TRBD2 (5 bases). The V gene's germline CDR1 is LNHNV and CDR2 YYDKDF (reference sequence). The CDR3 loop spans 15 amino acids. V lost 0 bases to trimming and J lost 6 bases, with 14 bases between them. CDR3 protein: CATSRDRGKGQTQYF. The CDR3, as DNA: TGTGCCACCAGCAGAGATCGGGGAAAAGGACAGACCCAGTACTTC.